The TCR beta chain described here comes from a study of CD8 T cells in ankylosing spondylitis. TCRdb called the 5' RACE reads again in MiXCR, with one record for every CDR3 protein. The data contain roughly 120,000 distinct CDR3 sequences, about 13% of them singletons. The V end lost 6 bases, the J end lost 1 base, and 12 bases lay between the germline ends. There are 14 residues in the CDR3. Germline V gene sequence: CDR1 MNHEY, CDR2 SMNVEV (reference sequence). This clonotype came up many times. Sequencing was carried out using blood, either unsorted or a sorted T cell fraction (not recorded which). The sequence was collected from a female donor with ankylosing spondylitis or in good health (not recorded which). The chain has TRBV27 and TRBJ1-1; D is undetermined. The chain's CDR3 is CASRLLPTNTEAFF. Here the CDR3 DNA reads TGTGCCAGCAGACTCCTTCCGACGAACACTGAAGCTTTCTTT.